Listed here is a single TCR beta chain. Its antigen is unidentified. 5'RACE primed from the constant segment yielded TCR alpha and TCR beta cDNA libraries bearing sample barcodes and UMIs. MiXCR, applied by TCRdb to the 5' RACE reads, yields one record per CDR3 protein. The sample has more than 250,000 distinct CDR3 sequences, around 16% seen once. The sample comes from a study of T-cell memory formation after mild COVID-19. Whole-study findings and limits: Researchers report contracting CD4+ clones mostly in CM and EM, with CD8+ clones in EMRA. Some responding clones appeared in pre-infection memory, suggesting cross-reactive memory joined.

In germline, CDR1 is LGHNA, CDR2 YNFKEQ. This CDR3 has 15 residues. V lost 0 bases and J 8 bases, leaving 16 bases between the germline ends. Sequenced sample: PBMCs or a T cell subset sorted from them (not recorded which). This chain uses TRBV4-2 with TRBJ1-2; perhaps TRBD1 as D (5 bases). The TCR was taken from a man aged 18-30 years who had mild COVID-19 (a few samples of this study predate the infection). Cell type and time point are not known. The CDR3 protein is CASSQDRGGVGGYTF. CDR3 DNA: TGTGCCAGCAGCCAAGATCGGGGAGGGGTTGGAGGCTACACCTTC.